The 9 T cell receptor beta chains below were found in one sample sequenced in a study of blood T cell repertoires in COVID-19. This table comes from immunoSEQ multiplex PCR, and its TCRdb copy is limited to in-frame clones, with some not included. The data hold 190,000 or so clones, with almost 85% observed a single time. Source material: peripheral blood. The receptors stem from a human donor with acute or convalescent COVID-19. The donor label of this sample is uncertain.

The table lists this clone with a count of one. The rearrangement joins TRBV4-3 to TRBJ2-7, with D uncertain. Trimming cost V 1 base and J 1 base, with 11 bases left between them. Germline CDR1 LGHNA, CDR2 YSLEER. This CDR3 is 15 amino acids long. The CDR3 bases are TGCGCCAGCAGCCAAGGCTCAGGCAAATCCTACGAGCAGTACTTC. Protein: CASSQGSGKSYEQYF.

This clone was detected only a few times. The chain couples TRBV5-6 to TRBJ2-7; TRBD1 matches at 9 bases. V trimming: 3 bases; J trimming: 2 bases; junction bases outside the gene matches: 6. CDR3 length: 15 amino acids. Germline-derived CDR1 and CDR2 are SGHDT and YYEEEE. CDR3 sequence reads: CASSYRDRETYEQYF. CDR3 bases: TGTGCCAGCAGCTACCGGGACAGGGAAACCTACGAGCAGTACTTC.

The chain combines TRBV5-4 with TRBJ2-1, with 13 bases fitting TRBD2. V lost 5 bases and J lost 5; bases outside the gene matches: 4. The CDR3 covers 15 residues. The germline CDR1 and CDR2 sequences are SGHNT and YYREEE (reference sequence). The CDR3 DNA follows: TGTGCCAGCAGGCCCGGGACTAGCGGGGACAATGAGCAGTTCTTC. Translation: CASRPGTSGDNEQFF.

The rearrangement links TRBV20-1 to TRBJ2-6; D remains ambiguous. Deletions cut 3 bases from V and 0 bases from J, with 9 bases between. CDR3 length equals 15 residues. Germline V gene sequence: CDR1 DFQATT, CDR2 SNEGSKA (reference sequence). The CDR3 DNA reads TGCAGTGCTAGTGACGGTGCCTCTGGGGCCAACGTCCTGACTTTC. Translated: CSASDGASGANVLTF.

The rearrangement joins TRBV6-5 to TRBJ1-2; 7 bases agree with TRBD1. CDR3 size: 13 residues. Germline V gene lookup returns CDR1 MNHEY and CDR2 SVGAGI. V shed 6 bases and J 7 bases; nucleotides not matched to a gene: 8. The CDR3 coding sequence is TGTGCCAGCAGCCTCCGGGACAGATCTGGCTACACCTTC. This gives the protein CASSLRDRSGYTF.

The chain couples TRBV2 to TRBJ2-1, with 12 bases lining up with TRBD2. V lost 3 bases and J lost 4; bases outside the gene matches: 7. The germline CDR1 and CDR2 sequences are SNHLY and FYNNEI. The CDR3 consists of 17 residues. The CDR3 DNA reads TGTGCCAGCAGTGAGGGGCTAGCGGGAGGGTTATACAATGAGCAGTTCTTC. Amino acid sequence: CASSEGLAGGLYNEQFF.

The CDR3 DNA sequence: TGTGCCAGCGACAGCTATAGCAATCAGCCCCAGCATTTT. It codes for CASDSYSNQPQHF. The chain uses TRBV6-5 and TRBJ1-5, with D perhaps TRBD1 (5 bases). The CDR3 is 13 amino acids. Trimming took 8 bases from V and 0 from J, leaving 8 bases between them. Germline values: CDR1 MNHEY, CDR2 SVGAGI.

A few counts support this clone. The chain is built from TRBV27 and TRBJ1-2; D gene ambiguous. CDR1 and CDR2 from the germline V gene are MNHEY and SMNVEV (reference sequence). V was pared by 6 bases and J by 6 bases, with 17 bases between. This CDR3 contains 14 residues. The DNA of the CDR3 is TGTGCCAGCAGCGGCGGGGTCCAGATGGATGGCTACACCTTC. Protein: CASSGGVQMDGYTF.

Comment on this clone: This may stem from a read error, because a much larger clone lies one nucleotide away. The chain employs TRBV24-1 and TRBJ2-2, with a tentative D call TRBD1 (5 bases). V lost 6 bases, J lost 1 base, and 17 bases lay in between. Germline CDR1 KGHDR, CDR2 SFDVKD. This CDR3 contains 17 residues. CDR3 in amino acids: CATSKRRTIVNTGELFF. The DNA for the CDR3 is TGTGCCACCAGTAAACGACGGACAATTGTGAACACCGGGGAGCTGTTTTTT.